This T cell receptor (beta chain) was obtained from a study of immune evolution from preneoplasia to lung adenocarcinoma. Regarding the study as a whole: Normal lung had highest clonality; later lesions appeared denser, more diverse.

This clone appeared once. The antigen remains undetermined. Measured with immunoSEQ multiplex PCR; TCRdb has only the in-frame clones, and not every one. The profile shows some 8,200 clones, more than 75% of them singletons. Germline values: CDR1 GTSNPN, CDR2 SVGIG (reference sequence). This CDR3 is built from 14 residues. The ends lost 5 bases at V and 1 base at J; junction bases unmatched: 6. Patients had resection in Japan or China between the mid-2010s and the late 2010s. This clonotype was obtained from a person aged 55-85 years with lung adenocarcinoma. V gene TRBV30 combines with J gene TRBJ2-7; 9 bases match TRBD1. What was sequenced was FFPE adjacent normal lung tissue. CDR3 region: CAWGTGTGSYEQYF. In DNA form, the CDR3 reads TGTGCCTGGGGGACCGGGACAGGGTCCTACGAGCAGTACTTC. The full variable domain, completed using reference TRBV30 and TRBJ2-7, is SQTIHQWPATLVQPVGSPLSLECTVEGTSNPNLYWYRQAAGRGLQLLFYSVGIGQISSEVPQNLSASRPQDRQFILSSKKLLLSDSGFYLCAWGTGTGSYEQYFGPGTRLTVT.